The 6 T cell receptor beta chains listed next were all sequenced from one sample in a study of OX40 agonist ivuxolimab in advanced cancers. Sequenced by immunoSEQ multiplex PCR; TCRdb stores in-frame clones only, minus some. The sample contains about 63,000 clones, 75% to 90% of which appear only once. The source material was CD4+ or CD8+ T cells sorted from blood, sampled in a trial of the OX40 agonist ivuxolimab. Source of these receptors: an adult with an advanced solid tumor such as melanoma, head and neck, liver or kidney cancer.

The CDR3 DNA is TGTGCCAGCAGTTTAGGCACTAGCGGGAGCGGTGAGCAGTTCTTC. Translation: CASSLGTSGSGEQFF. This rearrangement joins TRBV27 to TRBJ2-1; 11 nucleotides agree with TRBD2. The CDR3 runs to 15 residues. Germline loops: CDR1 MNHEY, CDR2 SMNVEV (reference sequence). The J segment lost 9 bases and the V segment lost 2 bases, leaving 6 bases of the junction unmatched.

The rearrangement uses TRBV7-6 and TRBJ1-1; D perhaps matches TRBD1 (5 bases). The CDR3 has 15 residues. V lost 0 bases, J lost 1 base, and 9 bases lay in between. Per the germline V gene, CDR1 is SGHVS and CDR2 is FNYEAQ. The CDR3 sequence: CASSLAGDRNTEAFF. As DNA, the CDR3 is TGTGCCAGCAGCTTAGCGGGAGACAGGAACACTGAAGCTTTCTTT.

J is TRBJ2-3 and V is TRBV13; 12 bases are shared with TRBD2. V trimming: 1 base; J trimming: 2 bases; junction bases outside the gene matches: 10. The CDR3 consists of 19 residues. Germline V gene sequence: CDR1 PRHDT, CDR2 FYEKMQ (reference sequence). The CDR3 nucleotides are TGTGCCAGCAGCTTAGCCCTAGCGGGAGGGAAAAAGGACACAGATACGCAGTATTTT. This sequence encodes CASSLALAGGKKDTDTQYF.

This clone was seen a few times. The rearrangement joins TRBV6-1 to TRBJ2-7; D might be TRBD1 (7 bases). The V and J ends lost 2 bases and 0 bases respectively, with 11 bases between them. This CDR3 region has 15 residues. CDR1 is MNHNS and CDR2 is SASEGT in the germline V gene. This CDR3 reads CASSERGDSSYEQYF. CDR3 sequence (DNA): TGTGCCAGCAGTGAAAGGGGGGACAGCTCCTACGAGCAGTACTTC.

The chain joins TRBV7-2 to TRBJ2-7; D may be TRBD2 (6 bases). CDR1 and CDR2 (germline): SGHTA, FQGNSA. CDR3 length: 13 amino acids. The V end was cut by 5 bases, the J end by 6 bases, with 14 bases between. DNA of the CDR3: TGTGCCAGCAGCCATCGGGGGTTGGGCGAGCAGTACTTC. Translating gives CASSHRGLGEQYF.

This chain links TRBV19 with TRBJ2-1; D is perhaps TRBD2 (6 bases). The CDR3 spans 14 residues. Per germline, CDR1 LNHDA and CDR2 SQIVND (reference sequence). V dropped 7 bases and J dropped 8 bases, with 18 bases sitting between them. DNA of the CDR3: TGTGCCAGTACCTGGACGGGATGGGGGGATGAGCAGTTCTTC. This codes for CASTWTGWGDEQFF.